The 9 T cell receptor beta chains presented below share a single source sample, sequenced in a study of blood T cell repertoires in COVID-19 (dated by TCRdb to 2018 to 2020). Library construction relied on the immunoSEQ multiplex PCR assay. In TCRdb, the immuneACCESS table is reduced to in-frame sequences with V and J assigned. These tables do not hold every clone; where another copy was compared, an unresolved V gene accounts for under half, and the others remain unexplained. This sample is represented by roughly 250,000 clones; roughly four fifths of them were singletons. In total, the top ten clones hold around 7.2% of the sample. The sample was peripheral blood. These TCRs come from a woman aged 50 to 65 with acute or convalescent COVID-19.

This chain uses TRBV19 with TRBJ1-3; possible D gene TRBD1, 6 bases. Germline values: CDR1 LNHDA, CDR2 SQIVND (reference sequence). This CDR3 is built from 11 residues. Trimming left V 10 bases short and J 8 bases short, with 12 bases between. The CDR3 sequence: CATRGADTIYF. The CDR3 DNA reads TGTGCCACCCGGGGGGCAGACACCATATATTTT.

The CDR3 sequence: CASSIDLRQPYGYTF. As DNA, the CDR3 is TGTGCCAGTAGTATAGACTTAAGACAGCCCTATGGCTACACCTTC. The chain uses TRBV19 and TRBJ1-2; a weak D match, TRBD1 (5 bases). The germline V gene encodes CDR1 LNHDA and CDR2 SQIVND (reference sequence). The length of the CDR3 is 15 residues. V was shortened by 0 bases and J by 4 bases, with 12 bases between the two germline ends.

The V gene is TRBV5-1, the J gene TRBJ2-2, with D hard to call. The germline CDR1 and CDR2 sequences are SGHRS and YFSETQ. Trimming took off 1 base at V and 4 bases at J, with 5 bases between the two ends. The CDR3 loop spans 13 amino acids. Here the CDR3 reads CASSLSGTGELFF. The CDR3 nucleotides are TGCGCCAGCAGCTTGTCAGGCACCGGGGAGCTGTTTTTT.

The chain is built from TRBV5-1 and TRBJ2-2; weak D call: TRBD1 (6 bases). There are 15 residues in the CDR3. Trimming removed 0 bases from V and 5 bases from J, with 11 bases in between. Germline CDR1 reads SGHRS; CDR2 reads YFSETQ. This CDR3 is CASSLAAGETGELFF. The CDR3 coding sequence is TGCGCCAGCAGCTTGGCTGCAGGGGAAACCGGGGAGCTGTTTTTT.

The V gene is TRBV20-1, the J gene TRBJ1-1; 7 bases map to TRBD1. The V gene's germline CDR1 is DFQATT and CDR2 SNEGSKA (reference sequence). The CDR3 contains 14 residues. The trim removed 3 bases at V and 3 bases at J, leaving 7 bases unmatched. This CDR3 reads CSASSGQSYTEAFF. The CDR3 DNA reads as TGCAGTGCTAGTTCGGGACAGTCATACACTGAAGCTTTCTTT.

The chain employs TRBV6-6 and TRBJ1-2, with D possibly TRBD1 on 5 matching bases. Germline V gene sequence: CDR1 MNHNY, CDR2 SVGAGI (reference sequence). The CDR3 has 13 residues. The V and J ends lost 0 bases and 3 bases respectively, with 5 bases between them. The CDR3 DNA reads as TGTGCCAGCAGTTACTCAGGGGACTATGGCTACACCTTC. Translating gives CASSYSGDYGYTF.

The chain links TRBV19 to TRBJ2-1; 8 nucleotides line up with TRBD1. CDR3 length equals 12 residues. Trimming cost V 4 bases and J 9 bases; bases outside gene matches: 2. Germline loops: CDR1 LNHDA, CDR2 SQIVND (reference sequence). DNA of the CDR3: TGTGCCAGTAGTACAGGGGGCGGTGAGCAGTTCTTC. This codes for CASSTGGGEQFF.

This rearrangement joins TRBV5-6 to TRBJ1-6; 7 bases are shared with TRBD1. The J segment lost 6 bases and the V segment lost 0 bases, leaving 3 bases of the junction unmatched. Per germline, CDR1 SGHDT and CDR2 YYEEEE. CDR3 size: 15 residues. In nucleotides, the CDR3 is TGTGCCAGCAGCTTGGACGGGACAGCTAATTCACCCCTCCACTTT. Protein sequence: CASSLDGTANSPLHF.

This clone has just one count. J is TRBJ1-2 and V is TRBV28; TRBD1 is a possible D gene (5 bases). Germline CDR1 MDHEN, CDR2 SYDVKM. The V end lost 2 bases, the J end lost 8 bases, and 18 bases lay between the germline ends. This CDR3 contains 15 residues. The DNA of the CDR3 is TGTGCCAGCAGTTTACGGGACCGATACGCGGGGGGCTACACCTTC. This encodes CASSLRDRYAGGYTF.